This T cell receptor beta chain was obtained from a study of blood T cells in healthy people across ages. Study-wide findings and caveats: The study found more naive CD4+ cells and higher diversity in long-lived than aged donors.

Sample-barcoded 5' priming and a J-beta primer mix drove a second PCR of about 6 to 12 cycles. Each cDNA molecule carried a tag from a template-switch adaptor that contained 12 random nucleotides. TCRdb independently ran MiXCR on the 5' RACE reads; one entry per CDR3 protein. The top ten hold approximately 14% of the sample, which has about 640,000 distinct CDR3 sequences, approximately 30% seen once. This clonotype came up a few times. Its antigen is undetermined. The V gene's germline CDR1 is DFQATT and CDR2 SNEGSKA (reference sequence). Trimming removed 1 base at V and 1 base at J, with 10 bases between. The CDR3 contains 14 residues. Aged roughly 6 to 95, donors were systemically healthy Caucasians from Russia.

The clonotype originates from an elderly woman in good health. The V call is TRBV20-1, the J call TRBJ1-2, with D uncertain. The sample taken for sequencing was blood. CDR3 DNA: TGCAGTGCTAGAGTCGCAGGAATTAACTATGGCTACACCTTC. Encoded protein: CSARVAGINYGYTF.